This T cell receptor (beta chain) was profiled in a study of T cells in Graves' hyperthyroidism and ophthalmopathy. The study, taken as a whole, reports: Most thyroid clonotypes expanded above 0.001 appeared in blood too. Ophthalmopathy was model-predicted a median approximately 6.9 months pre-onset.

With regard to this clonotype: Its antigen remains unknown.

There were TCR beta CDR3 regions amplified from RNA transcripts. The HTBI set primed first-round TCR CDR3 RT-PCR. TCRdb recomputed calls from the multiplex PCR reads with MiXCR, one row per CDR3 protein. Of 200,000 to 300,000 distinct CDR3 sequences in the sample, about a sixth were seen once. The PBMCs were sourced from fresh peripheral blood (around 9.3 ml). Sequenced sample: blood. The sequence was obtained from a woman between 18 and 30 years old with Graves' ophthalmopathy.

CDR3 DNA sequence: TGTGCCAGCTCACCAAGCCCTTTCGAGCAGTTCTTC. Protein product: CASSPSPFEQFF. The gene calls are TRBV18 and TRBJ2-1; D gene unclear. Germline V gives CDR1 KGHSH, CDR2 LQKENI. V was pared by 2 bases and J by 10 bases, with 9 bases between. The CDR3 covers 12 residues.